Listed below are T cell receptor beta chains from one sample, sequenced in a study of blood T cells in healthy people across ages. A single record per CDR3 protein comes from TCRdb applying MiXCR to the 5' RACE reads. The sample includes hundreds of thousands of distinct CDR3 sequences, more than 45% of them seen just once. The sample comprised blood. The receptors derive from an elderly man in good health. CDR3s include the opening cysteine and the closing phenylalanine or tryptophan. A D gene is named only where the DNA matches it firmly. A clone size is listed for some rows: how often the clone was seen (once, few, many), or a class if it is expanded.

>NA|TRBV6-2/TRBV6-3|NA|TRBJ2-5
TGTGCCAGCAGTACCCCCAGGATCTTAGAGACCCAGTACTTC
CASSTPRILETQYF
>NA|TRBV20-1|NA|TRBJ2-5
TGCAGTGCTAGAGATTCTTCGGTCGAGTACCAAGAGACCCAGTACTTC
CSARDSSVEYQETQYF
>NA|TRBV6-5|NA|TRBJ2-7
TGTGCCAGCAGTTACTCGGGGCGGACCTACGAGCAGTACTTC
CASSYSGRTYEQYF
>many|TRBV29-1|TRBD2|TRBJ2-7
TGCAGCGTCCCTCTAGCGGGAGGGACTATCGGCGACGAGCAGTACTTC
CSVPLAGGTIGDEQYF
>few|TRBV29-1|TRBD2|TRBJ2-1
TGCAGCGCGGGAGGGAGCCAGACCCAGTTCTTC
CSAGGSQTQFF
>NA|TRBV30|NA|TRBJ1-1
TGTGCCTGGAGGGGGCCTAGGGATTCTATAACGCGGGTCACTGAAGCTTTCTTT
CAWRGPRDSITRVTEAFF
>few|TRBV5-1|TRBD2|TRBJ2-1
TGCGCCAGCAGCCCCTGGGGGGGTACCTCCTACAATGAGCAGTTCTTC
CASSPWGGTSYNEQFF
>NA|TRBV6-2/TRBV6-3|NA|TRBJ2-3
TGTGCCAGCAGTTACTCTCCGTGGACACCAGATACGCAGTATTTT
CASSYSPWTPDTQYF
>NA|TRBV4-2|TRBD1|TRBJ1-1
TGTGCCAGCAGCCAAGCGGGTTTGGGACAGGGGGGTCTGGAGTACAAAGCTTTCTTT
CASSQAGLGQGGLEYKAFF
>NA|TRBV20-1|NA|TRBJ1-5
TGCAGTGCTAGGTATGGGGGCTTCAATCAGCCCCAGCATTTT
CSARYGGFNQPQHF
>few|TRBV7-9|NA|TRBJ1-4
TGTGCCAGCAGCTCCGGCGGGGCGGGGGAAAAACTGTTTTTT
CASSSGGAGEKLFF
>NA|TRBV20-1|TRBD2|TRBJ2-1
TGCAGTGCTATCCATGCTAGCGGGAGGGACAATGAGCAGTTCTTC
CSAIHASGRDNEQFF
>NA|TRBV24-1|NA|TRBJ2-1
TGTGCCGCCAGTGAACGGAATAATGAGCAGTTCTTC
CAASERNNEQFF
>NA|TRBV20-1|NA|TRBJ2-1
TGCAGTGCTAGAGTCGGACTAGTGGGGGGGCCAGGAGAGTTCTTC
CSARVGLVGGPGEFF
>NA|TRBV10-3|NA|TRBJ1-2
TGTGCCATCAGTGAGGCGTTCGCAGGAGCTAACTATGGCTACACCTTC
CAISEAFAGANYGYTF
>few|TRBV20-1|TRBD2|TRBJ2-1
TGCAGTGCTCGGCGGGAGCTCTGGGAGCAGTTCTTC
CSARRELWEQFF
>NA|TRBV6-2/TRBV6-3|NA|TRBJ2-7
TGTGCCAGTTTGGACCGGGACCCCAGTCTACCCCAGTCCTTC
CASLDRDPSLPQSF
>NA|TRBV6-6|NA|TRBJ2-3
TGTGCCAGCAGAGACGCGGTAGCTGGTACGCAGTATTTT
CASRDAVAGTQYF
>NA|TRBV15|TRBD2|TRBJ2-7
TGTGCCACCAGCAGAGATCACAGCGGGAGTTACGAGCAGTACTTC
CATSRDHSGSYEQYF
>NA|TRBV9|NA|TRBJ2-7
TGTGCCAGCAGCGCCAGGGAGAGTCGCTACGAGCAGTACTTC
CASSARESRYEQYF
>few|TRBV20-1|TRBD2|TRBJ2-7
TGCAGTGCTAGAGACCCCGGAGGACTAGCGGGATACTACGAGCAGTACTTC
CSARDPGGLAGYYEQYF
>few|TRBV2|TRBD1|TRBJ1-6
TGTGCCAGCAGTCGACAGGGCGCGGATTCACCCCTCCACTTT
CASSRQGADSPLHF
>NA|TRBV5-1|TRBD2|TRBJ2-3
TGCGCCAGCAGCCTCGGACTAGCGATTAGCACAGATACGCAGTATTTT
CASSLGLAISTDTQYF
>NA|TRBV11-2|TRBD1|TRBJ2-5
TGTGCCAGCAGTGCGGACAGGGGGCGCGGGGAGACCCAGTACTTC
CASSADRGRGETQYF
>NA|TRBV7-9|TRBD2|TRBJ2-7
TGTGCCAGCAGCTGGGGGACTAGCGGGAACCAGCAGTACTTC
CASSWGTSGNQQYF
>few|TRBV6-2/TRBV6-3|NA|TRBJ2-2
TGTGCCAGCAAGTCCGGAACGAACACCGGGGAGCTGTTTTTT
CASKSGTNTGELFF
>NA|TRBV7-9|NA|TRBJ1-1
TGTGCCAGCAGCTTAGGGACTATAACTGAAGCTTTCTTT
CASSLGTITEAFF
>NA|TRBV15|TRBD2|TRBJ2-1
TGTGCCACCAGCAGAGTGCGGGAGGGTTGGGGAAATGAGCAGTTCTTC
CATSRVREGWGNEQFF